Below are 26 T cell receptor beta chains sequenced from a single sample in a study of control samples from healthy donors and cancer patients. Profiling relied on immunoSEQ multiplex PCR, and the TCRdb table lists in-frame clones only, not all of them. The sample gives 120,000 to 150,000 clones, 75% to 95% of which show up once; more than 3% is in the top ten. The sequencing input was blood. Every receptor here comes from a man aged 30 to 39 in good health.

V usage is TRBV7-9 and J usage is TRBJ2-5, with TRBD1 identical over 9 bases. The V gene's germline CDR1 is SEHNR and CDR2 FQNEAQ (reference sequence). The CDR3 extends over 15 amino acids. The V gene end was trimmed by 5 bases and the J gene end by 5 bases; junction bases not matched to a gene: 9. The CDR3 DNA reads TGTGCCAGCAGCCTAGGCCACAGGGGGCGGGAGACCCAGTACTTC. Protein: CASSLGHRGRETQYF.

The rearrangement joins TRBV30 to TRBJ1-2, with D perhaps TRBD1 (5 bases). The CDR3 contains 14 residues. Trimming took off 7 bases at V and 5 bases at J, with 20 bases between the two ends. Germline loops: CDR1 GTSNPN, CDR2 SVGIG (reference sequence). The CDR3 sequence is CALIPGGSGYGYTF. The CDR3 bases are TGTGCCTTAATACCGGGGGGGTCAGGGTATGGCTACACCTTC.

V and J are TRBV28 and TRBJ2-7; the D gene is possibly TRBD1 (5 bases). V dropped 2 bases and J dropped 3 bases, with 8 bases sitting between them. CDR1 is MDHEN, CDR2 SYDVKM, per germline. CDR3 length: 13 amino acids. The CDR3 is CASSLVQGYEQYF. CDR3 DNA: TGTGCCAGCAGTTTAGTGCAGGGCTACGAGCAGTACTTC.

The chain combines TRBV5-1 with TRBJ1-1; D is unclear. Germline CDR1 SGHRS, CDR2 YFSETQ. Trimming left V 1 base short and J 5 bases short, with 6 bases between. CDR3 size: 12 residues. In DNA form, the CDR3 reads TGCGCCAGCAGCTTGAAGGGAACTGAAGCTTTCTTT. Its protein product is CASSLKGTEAFF.

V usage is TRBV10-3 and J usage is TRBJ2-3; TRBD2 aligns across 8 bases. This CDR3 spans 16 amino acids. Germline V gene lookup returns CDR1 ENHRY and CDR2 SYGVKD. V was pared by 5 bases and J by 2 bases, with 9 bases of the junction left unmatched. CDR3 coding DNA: TGTGCCATCAGTCGCTATAGCGGGGAAGACACAGATACGCAGTATTTT. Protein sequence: CAISRYSGEDTDTQYF.

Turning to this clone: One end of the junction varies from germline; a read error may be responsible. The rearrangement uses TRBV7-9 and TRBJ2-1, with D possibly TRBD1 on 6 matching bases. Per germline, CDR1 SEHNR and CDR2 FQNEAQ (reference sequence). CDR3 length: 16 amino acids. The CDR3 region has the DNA TGTGCCAGCAGCTTCTCCAGGGGTTCATCCGACAACGAGCAGTTCTTC. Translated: CASSFSRGSSDNEQFF. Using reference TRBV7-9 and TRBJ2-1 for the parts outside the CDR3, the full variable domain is DTGVSQNPRHKITKRGQNVTFRCDPISEHNRLYWYRQTLGQGPEFLTYFQNEAQLEKSRLLSDRFSAERPKGSFSTLEIQRTEQGDSAMYLCASSFSRGSSDNEQFFGPGTRLTVL.

The DNA of the CDR3 is TGTGCCAGTAGTGGACAGGGGGGTCAGCCCCAGCATTTT. Translated, it gives CASSGQGGQPQHF. The rearrangement uses TRBV19 and TRBJ1-5; TRBD1 aligns across 10 bases. V lost 5 bases, J lost 6 bases, and 1 base stayed unmatched. Germline CDR1 reads LNHDA; CDR2 reads SQIVND (reference sequence). This CDR3 is 13 amino acids long.

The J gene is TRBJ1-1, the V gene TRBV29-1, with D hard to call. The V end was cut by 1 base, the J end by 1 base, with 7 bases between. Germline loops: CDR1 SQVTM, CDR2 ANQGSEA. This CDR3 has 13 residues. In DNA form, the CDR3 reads TGCAGCGTTGAAGCGGCCTCGAACACTGAAGCTTTCTTT. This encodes CSVEAASNTEAFF.

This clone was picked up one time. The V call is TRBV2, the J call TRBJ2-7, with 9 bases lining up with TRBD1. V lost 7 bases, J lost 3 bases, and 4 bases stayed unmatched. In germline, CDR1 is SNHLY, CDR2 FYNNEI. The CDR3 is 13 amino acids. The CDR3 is CASKQGANYEQYF. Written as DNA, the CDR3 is TGTGCCAGCAAACAGGGGGCGAACTACGAGCAGTACTTC. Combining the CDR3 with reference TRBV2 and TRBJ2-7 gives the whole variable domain EPEVTQTPSHQVTQMGQEVILRCVPISNHLYFYWYRQILGQKVEFLVSFYNNEISEKSEIFDDQFSVERPDGSNFTLKIRSTKLEDSAMYFCASKQGANYEQYFGPGTRLTVT.

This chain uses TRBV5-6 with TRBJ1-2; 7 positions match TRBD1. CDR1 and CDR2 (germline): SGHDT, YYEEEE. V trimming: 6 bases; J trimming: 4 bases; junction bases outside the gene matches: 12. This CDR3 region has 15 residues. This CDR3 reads CASKVQGERSYGYTF. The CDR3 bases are TGTGCCAGCAAGGTGCAGGGGGAGAGGAGCTATGGCTACACCTTC.

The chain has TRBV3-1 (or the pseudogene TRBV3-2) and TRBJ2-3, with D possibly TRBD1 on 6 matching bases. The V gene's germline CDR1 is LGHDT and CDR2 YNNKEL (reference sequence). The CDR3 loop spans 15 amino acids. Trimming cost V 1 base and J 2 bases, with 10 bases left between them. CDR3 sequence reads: CASSQVGAVTDTQYF. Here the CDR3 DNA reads TGTGCCAGCAGCCAAGTGGGGGCCGTCACAGATACGCAGTATTTT.

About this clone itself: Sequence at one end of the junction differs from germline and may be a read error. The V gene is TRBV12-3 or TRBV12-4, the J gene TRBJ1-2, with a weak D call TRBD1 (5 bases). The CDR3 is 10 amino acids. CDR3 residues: CASGRDGRSF. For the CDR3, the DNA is TGTGCCAGCGGGCGGGACGGACGAAGCTTC.

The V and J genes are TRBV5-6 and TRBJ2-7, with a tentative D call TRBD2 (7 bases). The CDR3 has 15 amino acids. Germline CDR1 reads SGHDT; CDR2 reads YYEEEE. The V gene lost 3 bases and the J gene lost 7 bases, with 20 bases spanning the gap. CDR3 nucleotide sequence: TGTGCCAGCAGCTCAATCCGGGGGGCCTTTCGGGAGCAGTACTTC. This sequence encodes CASSSIRGAFREQYF.

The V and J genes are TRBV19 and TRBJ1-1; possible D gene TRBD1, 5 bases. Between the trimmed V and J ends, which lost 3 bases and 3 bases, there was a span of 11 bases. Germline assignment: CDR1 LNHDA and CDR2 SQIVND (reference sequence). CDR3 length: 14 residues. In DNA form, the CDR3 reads TGTGCCAGTAGTATTTTAACGGGGGACACTGAAGCTTTCTTT. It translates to CASSILTGDTEAFF.

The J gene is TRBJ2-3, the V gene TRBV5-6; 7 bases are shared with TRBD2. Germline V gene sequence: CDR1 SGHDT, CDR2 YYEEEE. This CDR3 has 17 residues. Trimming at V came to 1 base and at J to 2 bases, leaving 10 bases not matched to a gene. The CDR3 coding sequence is TGTGCCAGCAGCTTGTACAGTGGCGGGGGTATCACAGATACGCAGTATTTT. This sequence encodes CASSLYSGGGITDTQYF.

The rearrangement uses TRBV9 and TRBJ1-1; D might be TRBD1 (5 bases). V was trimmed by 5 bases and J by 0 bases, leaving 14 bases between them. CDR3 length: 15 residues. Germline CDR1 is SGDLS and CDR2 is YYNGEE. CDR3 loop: CASSLLGGMNTEAFF. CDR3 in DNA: TGTGCCAGCAGTCTCCTGGGGGGGATGAACACTGAAGCTTTCTTT.

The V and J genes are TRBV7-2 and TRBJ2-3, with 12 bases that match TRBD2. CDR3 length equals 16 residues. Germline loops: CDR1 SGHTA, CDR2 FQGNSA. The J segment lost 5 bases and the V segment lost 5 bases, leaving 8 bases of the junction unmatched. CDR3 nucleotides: TGTGCCAGCAGCCCCGGGCGACTAGCGGGGGTAGATACGCAGTATTTT. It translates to CASSPGRLAGVDTQYF.

In nucleotides, the CDR3 is TGTGCCAGCAGCGCTAGCGGGGGGAGCTCCTACAATGAGCAGTTCTTC. Translation gives CASSASGGSSYNEQFF. The rearrangement uses TRBV28 and TRBJ2-1; 11 bases match TRBD2. Germline CDR1 MDHEN, CDR2 SYDVKM. V lost 6 bases, J lost 0 bases, and 4 bases stayed unmatched. The CDR3 has 16 residues.

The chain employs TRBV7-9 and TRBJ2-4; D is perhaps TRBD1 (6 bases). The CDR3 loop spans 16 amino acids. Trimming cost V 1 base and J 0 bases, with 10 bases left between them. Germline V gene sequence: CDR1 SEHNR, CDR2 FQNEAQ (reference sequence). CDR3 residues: CASSLETGLAKNIQYF. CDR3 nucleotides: TGTGCCAGCAGCTTAGAGACAGGTCTAGCCAAAAACATTCAGTACTTC.

The CDR3 DNA reads as TGTGCCAGCCCCCGGAGGTCTTGGGATCGCGAGCAGTTCTTC. This sequence encodes CASPRRSWDREQFF. This chain connects TRBV6-5 to TRBJ2-1, with D possibly matching TRBD2 (5 bases). The germline V gene encodes CDR1 MNHEY and CDR2 SVGAGI. V was shortened by 8 bases and J by 10 bases, with 21 bases between the two germline ends. The CDR3 has 14 residues.

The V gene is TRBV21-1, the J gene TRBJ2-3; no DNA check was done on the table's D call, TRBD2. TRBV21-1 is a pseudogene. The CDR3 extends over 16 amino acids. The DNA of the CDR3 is TGTGCCAGCAGCAAAGTCGCAGGGAGGCGGACAGATACGCAGTATTTT. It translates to CASSKVAGRRTDTQYF.

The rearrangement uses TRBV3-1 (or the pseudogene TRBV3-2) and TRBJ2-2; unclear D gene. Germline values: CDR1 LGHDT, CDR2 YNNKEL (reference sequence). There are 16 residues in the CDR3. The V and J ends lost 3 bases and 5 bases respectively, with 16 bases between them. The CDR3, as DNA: TGTGCCAGCAGCCATTCGGACGGTCATGGGACCGGGGAGCTGTTTTTT. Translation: CASSHSDGHGTGELFF.

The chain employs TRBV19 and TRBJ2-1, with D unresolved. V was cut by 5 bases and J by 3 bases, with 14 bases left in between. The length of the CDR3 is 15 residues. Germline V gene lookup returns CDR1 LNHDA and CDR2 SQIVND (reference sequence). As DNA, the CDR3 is TGTGCCAGTAGTGTAGTCCCTACCCACTACAATGAGCAGTTCTTC. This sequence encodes CASSVVPTHYNEQFF.

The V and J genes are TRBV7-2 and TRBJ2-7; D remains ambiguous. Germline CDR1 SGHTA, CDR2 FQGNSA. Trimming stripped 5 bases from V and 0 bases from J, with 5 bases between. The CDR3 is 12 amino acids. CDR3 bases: TGTGCCAGCAGCCAGAGCTCCTACGAGCAGTACTTC. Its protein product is CASSQSSYEQYF.

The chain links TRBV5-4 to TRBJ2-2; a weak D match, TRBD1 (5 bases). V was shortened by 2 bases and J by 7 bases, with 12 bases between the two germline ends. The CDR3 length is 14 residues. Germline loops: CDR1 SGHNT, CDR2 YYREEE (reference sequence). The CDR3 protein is CASSFLQGVGELFF. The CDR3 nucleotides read TGTGCCAGCAGCTTTTTACAAGGGGTCGGGGAGCTGTTTTTT.

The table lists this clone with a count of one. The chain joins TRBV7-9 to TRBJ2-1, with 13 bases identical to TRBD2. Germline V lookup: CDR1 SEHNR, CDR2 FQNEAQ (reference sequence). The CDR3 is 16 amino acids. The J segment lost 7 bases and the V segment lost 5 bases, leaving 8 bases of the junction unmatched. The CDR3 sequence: CASSVTSGGAKNEQFF. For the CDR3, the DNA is TGTGCCAGCAGCGTTACTAGCGGGGGGGCGAAGAATGAGCAGTTCTTC.